The rows below give T cell receptor beta chains drawn from one sample of a study of cytomegalovirus exposure and HLA in healthy donors. Only in-frame clones appear in the TCRdb table, and some are missing; sequencing was by immunoSEQ multiplex PCR. Of around 93,000 clones listed, 65% are singletons. Source material: PBMCs. These TCRs come from a boy between 10 and 17 years old in good health and CMV-seropositive. Each CDR3 is given without its conserved first and last residue. Some rows have no size entry. The others give once, few or many, or a class for an expanded clone.

clone size: -; V gene: TRBV7-3; CDR3 length: 14; J gene: TRBJ2-2; CDR3 protein: ASSPILDRGTGELF
clone size: once; V gene: TRBV19; CDR3 length: 10; J gene: TRBJ2-1; CDR3 protein: ASSGTNWLQF
clone size: -; V gene: TRBV14; CDR3 length: 13; J gene: TRBJ2-1; CDR3 protein: ASSQGVAGYNEQF
clone size: -; V gene: TRBV25-1; CDR3 length: 14; J gene: TRBJ1-6; CDR3 protein: ASRSTWDRGNSPLH
clone size: -; V gene: TRBV9; CDR3 length: 13; J gene: TRBJ1-2; CDR3 protein: ASSVGQGVNYGYT
clone size: -; V gene: TRBV19; CDR3 length: 14; J gene: TRBJ2-4; CDR3 protein: ASSIGVILAKNIQY
clone size: few; V gene: TRBV9; CDR3 length: 13; J gene: TRBJ2-1; CDR3 protein: ASSVGGRWGNEQF
clone size: -; V gene: TRBV19; CDR3 length: 10; J gene: TRBJ2-7; CDR3 protein: ASSAGGYEQY
clone size: once; V gene: TRBV15; CDR3 length: 14; J gene: TRBJ2-6; CDR3 protein: ATSPQALSGANVLT
clone size: few; V gene: TRBV29-1; CDR3 length: 13; J gene: TRBJ1-1; CDR3 protein: SVVAKQGKGTEAF
clone size: -; V gene: TRBV7-3; CDR3 length: 12; J gene: TRBJ2-2; CDR3 protein: ASSPTGNTGELF
clone size: few; V gene: TRBV5-4; CDR3 length: 15; J gene: TRBJ2-3; CDR3 protein: ASSLDPGQGSTDTQY
clone size: -; V gene: TRBV7-3; CDR3 length: 11; J gene: TRBJ2-1; CDR3 protein: ASSSSGYNEQF
clone size: -; V gene: TRBV11-1; CDR3 length: 13; J gene: TRBJ2-5; CDR3 protein: ASSLAFGAGETQY
clone size: -; V gene: TRBV15; CDR3 length: 15; J gene: TRBJ2-6; CDR3 protein: ATSRDRGRTGANVLT
clone size: once; V gene: TRBV7-6; CDR3 length: 13; J gene: TRBJ1-6; CDR3 protein: ASSLATGGDSPLH